This paragraph covers one T cell receptor (beta chain) sequence. Its matching antigen is unknown. Libraries were prepared by immunoSEQ multiplex PCR; TCRdb keeps only in-frame clonotypes and omits some of them. The sample has about 16,000 clones, about 91% seen once. This entry is derived from a study of T cell repertoires in ileal Crohn's disease. Regarding the study as a whole: Compared with CD4 T cells, sorted CD8 cells carried more expanded clones.

Trimming removed 2 bases from V and 5 bases from J; junction bases left unmatched: 8. The CDR3 length is 15 residues. Germline CDR1 and CDR2: SQVTM and ANQGSEA. Sequenced: ileal tissue. The chain has TRBV29-1 and TRBJ2-1; 8 nucleotides agree with TRBD2. The sequence came from an adult with Crohn's disease. CDR3 amino acids: CSVERTSGPNNEQFF. As DNA, the CDR3 is TGCAGCGTTGAACGTACTAGCGGTCCCAACAATGAGCAGTTCTTC.